This T cell receptor (beta chain) was found in a study of shared clonotypes between healthy human individuals. Study-wide results and caveats: Apart from blood, nothing was sampled; tissue repertoires likely differ. What limited the represented genetic and exposure-history diversity was the small number of donors.

The V gene lost 4 bases and the J gene lost 1 base, with 10 bases spanning the gap. The CDR3 has 14 amino acids. Looked up from germline, CDR1 is MNHEY and CDR2 is SMNVEV (reference sequence). Donors comprised healthy HIV-negative adults lacking recent acute infections or vaccinations. Ten immunoSEQ deep assay plates were used by the authors to sequence unsorted PBMC DNA. Here immunoSEQ multiplex PCR was the method, and the copy in TCRdb shows in-frame clones only, minus some. The sample has some 96,000 clones, less than 50% seen once. Of note for this clone: The antigen remains undetermined.

The source is a woman aged 35 to 49 in good health. Some clones in this sample may be carry-over from other donors' samples. The sequencing sample was made of PBMCs. V usage is TRBV27 and J usage is TRBJ1-1, with D perhaps matching TRBD1 (6 bases). The CDR3 sequence is CASSSRGWNTEAFF. CDR3 nucleotide sequence: TGTGCCAGCAGTTCCAGGGGATGGAACACTGAAGCTTTCTTT.